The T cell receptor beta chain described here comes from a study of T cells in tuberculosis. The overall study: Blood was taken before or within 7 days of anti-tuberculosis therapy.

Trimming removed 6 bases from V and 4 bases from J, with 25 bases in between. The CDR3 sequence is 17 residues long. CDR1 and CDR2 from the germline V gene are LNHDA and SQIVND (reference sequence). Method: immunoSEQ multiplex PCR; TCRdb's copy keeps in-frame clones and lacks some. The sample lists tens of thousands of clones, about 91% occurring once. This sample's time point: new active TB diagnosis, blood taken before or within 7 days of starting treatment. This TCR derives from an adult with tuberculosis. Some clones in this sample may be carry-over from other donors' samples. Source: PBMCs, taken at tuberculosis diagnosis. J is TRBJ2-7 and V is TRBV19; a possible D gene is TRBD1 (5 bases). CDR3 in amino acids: CASSESTSLTKGYEQYF. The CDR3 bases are TGTGCCAGTAGCGAATCGACTTCTCTAACTAAGGGGTACGAGCAGTACTTC.